This T cell receptor beta chain emerged from a study of patients and donors after allogeneic stem cell transplantation. Between the trimmed V and J ends, which lost 1 base and 8 bases, there was a span of 10 bases. The CDR3 has 13 residues. Germline V gene sequence: CDR1 SGHKS, CDR2 YYEKEE (reference sequence). TCRdb re-called the RT-PCR reads through MiXCR, storing one row per CDR3 protein. Among around 170,000 distinct CDR3 sequences listed, about 24% were seen once. This TCR was recovered from a human donor who was either an allogeneic HSCT recipient or a stem cell or donor lymphocyte infusion donor (not recorded which). It is not recorded whose cells these are; they may come from a transplant donor. Sequenced: blood, either unsorted or a sorted T cell fraction (not recorded which). This chain uses TRBV5-5 with TRBJ2-1; D tentatively fits TRBD1 or TRBD2 (6 bases each). As DNA, the CDR3 is TGTGCCAGCAGCTTGTCCGGGGGCCATGAGCAGTTCTTC. The encoded protein is CASSLSGGHEQFF.